This T cell receptor beta chain was profiled in a study of blood T cell repertoires in COVID-19. Profiled with immunoSEQ multiplex PCR; TCRdb holds only in-frame clones, not every one. The repertoire holds roughly 100,000 clones, with approximately 80% as singletons. CDR1 is PRHDT and CDR2 is FYEKMQ in the germline V gene (reference sequence). V was clipped by 0 bases and J by 4 bases; unmatched bases: 12. The CDR3 extends over 18 amino acids. The clonotype comes from a man aged 55-75 years with acute or convalescent COVID-19. The J gene is TRBJ2-1, the V gene TRBV13; 7 bases are a match to TRBD2. Specimen: peripheral blood. CDR3 amino acids: CASSLGLADLWEYNEQFF. DNA of the CDR3: TGTGCCAGCAGCTTAGGCCTAGCGGACCTTTGGGAGTACAATGAGCAGTTCTTC.